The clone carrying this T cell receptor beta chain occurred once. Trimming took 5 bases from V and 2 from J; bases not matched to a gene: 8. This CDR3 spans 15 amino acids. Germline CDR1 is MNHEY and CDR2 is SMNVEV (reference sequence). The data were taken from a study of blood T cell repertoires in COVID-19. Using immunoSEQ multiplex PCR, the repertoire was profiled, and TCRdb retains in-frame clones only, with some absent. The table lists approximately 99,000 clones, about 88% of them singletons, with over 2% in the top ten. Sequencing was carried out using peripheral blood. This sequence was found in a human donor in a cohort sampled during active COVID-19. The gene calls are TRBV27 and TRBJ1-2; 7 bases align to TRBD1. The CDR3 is CASSPPGQENYGYTF. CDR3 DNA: TGTGCCAGCAGTCCTCCCGGACAGGAGAACTATGGCTACACCTTC.